This passage covers 14 T cell receptor beta chains from one sample sequenced in a study of PD-1 blockade in classical Hodgkin lymphoma. This sample's time point: cycle 4 day 1 (C4D1), after about 6 weeks of nivolumab. Relapse was seen in all patients after autologous stem cell transplantation, and brentuximab vedotin exposure was variable. CD8+ T cells were isolated from thawed PBMCs by magnetic negative selection. Sequencing was performed with immunoSEQ multiplex PCR; in TCRdb, only in-frame clones are kept and a portion is missing. Among some 7,500 clones listed, 60% were seen once. The source material was CD8+ T cells from blood, sampled before the fourth cycle of nivolumab. These receptors were obtained from a human donor with classical Hodgkin lymphoma.

The chain employs TRBV19 and TRBJ2-3, with a tentative D call TRBD2 (6 bases). This CDR3 comprises 17 residues. Germline loops: CDR1 LNHDA, CDR2 SQIVND (reference sequence). V was pared by 0 bases and J by 5 bases, with 18 bases between. CDR3 loop: CASSIDPAGLAGDTQYF. In DNA, the CDR3 is TGTGCCAGTAGTATAGATCCGGCGGGGCTAGCAGGAGATACGCAGTATTTT.

This clone was seen a handful of times. This sample includes further DNA sequences coding for the same CDR3. The chain is built from TRBV5-1 and TRBJ2-1, with 7 positions matching TRBD2. CDR1 is SGHRS and CDR2 is YFSETQ in the germline V gene. The CDR3 contains 12 residues. V trimming: 6 bases; J trimming: 7 bases; junction bases outside the gene matches: 4. CDR3 bases: TGCGCCAGCAACCTAGCGGATAATGAGCAGTTCTTC. Translating it yields CASNLADNEQFF.

The chain employs TRBV6-4 and TRBJ2-3, with 8 positions matching TRBD2. After removal of 2 bases from V and 2 bases from J, the junction contained 21 bases not matched to a gene. The CDR3 spans 21 residues. Per germline, CDR1 MRHNA and CDR2 SNTAGT. CDR3: CASSDVRGGASPDETTDTQYF. CDR3 nucleotide sequence: TGTGCCAGCAGTGACGTTCGGGGGGGCGCGTCGCCCGACGAAACCACAGATACGCAGTATTTT.

The J gene is TRBJ2-2, the V gene TRBV5-6; 7 nucleotides line up with TRBD1. Germline V gene lookup returns CDR1 SGHDT and CDR2 YYEEEE. Trimming removed 4 bases from V and 3 bases from J; junction bases left unmatched: 9. CDR3 length: 16 residues. As DNA, the CDR3 is TGTGCCAGCAGCCCATTAGGACAGGAGGACACCGGGGAGCTGTTTTTT. Encoded protein: CASSPLGQEDTGELFF.

The chain uses TRBV7-3 and TRBJ1-2, with 7 bases aligning to TRBD1. The CDR3 runs 15 residues. Looked up from germline, CDR1 is SGHTA and CDR2 is FQGTGA. The trim removed 8 bases at V and 2 bases at J, leaving 11 bases unmatched. The CDR3 nucleotides are TGTGCCAGCGCCCTCGAGGGACAGACAAACTATGGCTACACCTTC. It codes for CASALEGQTNYGYTF.

The J gene is TRBJ2-1, the V gene TRBV5-1; 9 bases match TRBD2. The V and J ends lost 6 bases and 4 bases, in that order; junction bases with no gene match: 11. The CDR3 contains 16 residues. From germline, CDR1 is SGHRS and CDR2 YFSETQ. Written as DNA, the CDR3 is TGCGCCAGCACCCCAGAAGGGCTAGCGGGATACAATGAGCAGTTCTTC. This gives the protein CASTPEGLAGYNEQFF.

CDR3 DNA sequence: TGTGCCAGCAGCTTAGCGAAGGGAGTAAGCTCCTACAATGAGCAGTTCTTC. Amino acids: CASSLAKGVSSYNEQFF. V usage is TRBV7-9 and J usage is TRBJ2-1; a weak D match, TRBD2 (5 bases). V was pared by 0 bases and J by 0 bases, with 12 bases between. Germline V gene lookup returns CDR1 SEHNR and CDR2 FQNEAQ (reference sequence). The CDR3 has 17 amino acids.

The chain uses TRBV5-1 and TRBJ2-1; maybe TRBD1 (5 bases). The CDR3 runs 13 residues. The V end lost 1 base, the J end lost 8 bases, and 10 bases lay between the germline ends. Germline CDR1 reads SGHRS; CDR2 reads YFSETQ. Here the CDR3 reads CASSLYWGDEQFF. DNA for the CDR3: TGCGCCAGCAGCTTGTACTGGGGCGATGAGCAGTTCTTC.

V gene TRBV18 combines with J gene TRBJ2-7, with TRBD1 matching over 9 bases. The J segment lost 3 bases and the V segment lost 3 bases, leaving 3 bases of the junction unmatched. The germline V gene has CDR1 KGHSH and CDR2 LQKENI. The CDR3 totals 14 residues. CDR3: CASSPRDRVYEQYF. The CDR3 region has the DNA TGTGCCAGCTCACCCCGGGACAGGGTCTACGAGCAGTACTTC.

This chain joins TRBV27 and TRBJ2-7; 8 nucleotides agree with TRBD1. The CDR3 runs to 12 residues. Germline CDR1 and CDR2: MNHEY and SMNVEV (reference sequence). The V gene end was trimmed by 5 bases and the J gene end by 6 bases; junction bases not matched to a gene: 3. The CDR3 protein is CASSVTGGEQYF. The DNA of the CDR3 is TGTGCCAGCAGTGTAACAGGGGGCGAGCAGTACTTC.

The chain joins TRBV28 to TRBJ1-5; 10 bases are shared with TRBD1. The trim removed 3 bases at V and 1 base at J, leaving 18 bases unmatched. The CDR3 runs to 21 residues. Germline V CDR1 and CDR2: MDHEN, SYDVKM. The CDR3: CASSFRRAGFGQGVSNQPQHF. For the CDR3, the DNA is TGTGCCAGCAGTTTTCGTAGGGCGGGTTTCGGACAGGGGGTAAGCAATCAGCCCCAGCATTTT.

The genes are TRBV5-8 and TRBJ1-1; TRBD1 matches at 11 bases. Trimming cost V 4 bases and J 0 bases; bases outside gene matches: 8. From germline, CDR1 is SGHTS and CDR2 YDEGEE. The CDR3 consists of 17 residues. The CDR3 region is CASSLQGQGGLNTEAFF. The DNA of the CDR3 is TGTGCCAGCAGCCTGCAGGGACAGGGGGGATTGAACACTGAAGCTTTCTTT.

A few counts support this clone. J is TRBJ2-5 and V is TRBV6-6; the D call may be TRBD1 or TRBD2 (5 bases each). CDR1 and CDR2 from the germline V gene are MNHNY and SVGAGI (reference sequence). The CDR3 covers 14 residues. Trimming left V 3 bases short and J 5 bases short, with 13 bases between. CDR3 DNA: TGTGCCAGCAGTTATCACGGGACGAAGGAGACCCAGTACTTC. It is translated as CASSYHGTKETQYF.

This clone is categorized as medium-sized. The genes are TRBV9 and TRBJ2-1; D is uncertain. Between the trimmed V and J ends, which lost 4 bases and 3 bases, there was a span of 11 bases. Germline V lookup: CDR1 SGDLS, CDR2 YYNGEE. The CDR3 loop spans 14 amino acids. The CDR3 loop is CASSPRWGYNEQFF. The CDR3 nucleotides read TGTGCCAGCAGCCCCCGATGGGGCTACAATGAGCAGTTCTTC.